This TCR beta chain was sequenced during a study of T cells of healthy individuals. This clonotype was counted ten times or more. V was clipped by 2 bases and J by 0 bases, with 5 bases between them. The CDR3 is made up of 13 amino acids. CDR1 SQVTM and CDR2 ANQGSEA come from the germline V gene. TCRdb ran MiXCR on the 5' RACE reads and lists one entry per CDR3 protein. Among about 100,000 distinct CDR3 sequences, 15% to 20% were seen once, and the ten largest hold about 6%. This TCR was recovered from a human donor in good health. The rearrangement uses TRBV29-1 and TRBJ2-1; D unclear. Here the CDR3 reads CSVEQTSYNEQFF. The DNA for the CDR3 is TGCAGCGTTGAACAGACCTCCTACAATGAGCAGTTCTTC.